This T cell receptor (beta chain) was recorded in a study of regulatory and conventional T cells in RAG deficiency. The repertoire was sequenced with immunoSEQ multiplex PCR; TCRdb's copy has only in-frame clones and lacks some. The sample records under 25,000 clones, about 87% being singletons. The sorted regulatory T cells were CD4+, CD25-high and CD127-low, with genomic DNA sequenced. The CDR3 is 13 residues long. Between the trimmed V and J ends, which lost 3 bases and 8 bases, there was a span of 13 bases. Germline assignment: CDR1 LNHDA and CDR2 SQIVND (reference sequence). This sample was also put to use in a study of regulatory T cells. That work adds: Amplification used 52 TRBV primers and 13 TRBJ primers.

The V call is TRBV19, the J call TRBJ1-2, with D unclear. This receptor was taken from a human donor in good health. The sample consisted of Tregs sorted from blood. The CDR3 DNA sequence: TGTGCCAGTAGTATCGGCAGGATACTCGGCTACACCTTC. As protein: CASSIGRILGYTF.